This T cell receptor beta chain was identified during a study of CD8+CD57+ T cells in acquired aplastic anemia. Study background: Each DNA sample taken from sorted CD4+ and CD8+ cells came to 3 to 3.5 ug on average. Study-wide findings and caveats: A significant difference in CD8+ Simpson's diversity between patients and controls was not found.

TCR beta VDJ and CDR3 profiles were obtained from a genomic DNA template. TCRdb reprocessed the reads with MiXCR, giving one entry per CDR3 protein. The table lists more than 95,000 distinct CDR3 sequences, about 40% of them singletons, with 2.6% in the top ten. Previously, flow cytometry had revealed CD8+CD57+ cell expansion in the patients chosen for sequencing. Everyone among the patients had severe acquired aplastic anemia. V lost 3 bases, J lost 11 bases, and 17 bases lay in between. The CDR3 length is 14 residues. The V gene's germline CDR1 is MDHEN and CDR2 SYDVKM. This clonotype was detected once. Its antigen is not known.

The clonotype comes from a human donor with aplastic anemia. J is TRBJ1-3 and V is TRBV28, with D possibly matching TRBD1 (6 bases). Sequencing was done on a sample of sorted CD4+, CD8+, or CD8+CD57+ T cells (not recorded which) from PBMCs. The CDR3 loop is CASSFRQGRDSIYF. Written as DNA, the CDR3 is TGTGCCAGCAGTTTTCGGCAGGGGAGGGACTCCATATATTTT.